The 25 T cell receptor beta chains reported below all come from one sample, sequenced in a study of cytomegalovirus exposure and HLA in healthy donors. In the PCR, 60 Vbeta and 13 Jbeta primers were used. Sequencing used immunoSEQ multiplex PCR; TCRdb keeps in-frame clones, though not all of them. Of around 92,000 clones in the sample, about four fifths were seen once. Sequences were obtained from PBMCs. The receptors shown here come from a female donor in good health and CMV-seropositive.

The gene calls are TRBV29-1 and TRBJ1-1, with D possibly being TRBD1 (6 bases). The V and J ends lost 7 bases and 2 bases respectively, with 20 bases between them. The CDR3 spans 15 residues. Looked up from germline, CDR1 is SQVTM and CDR2 is ANQGSEA. CDR3 DNA: TGCAGCGCTCCCGACAGGCTTAATCTCAACACTGAAGCTTTCTTT. This sequence encodes CSAPDRLNLNTEAFF.

V and J are TRBV4-1 and TRBJ1-2; D call uncertain. The CDR3 consists of 15 residues. Trimming removed 1 base from V and 0 bases from J, with 9 bases in between. CDR1 is MGHRA and CDR2 is YSYEKL in the germline V gene. The CDR3: CASSQGADANYGYTF. CDR3 coding DNA: TGCGCCAGCAGCCAAGGGGCAGATGCTAACTATGGCTACACCTTC.

The count of this clone is one. V is TRBV28 and J is TRBJ1-2; 7 bases are shared with TRBD1. CDR3 length: 15 amino acids. The ends lost 6 bases at V and 8 bases at J; junction bases unmatched: 15. Germline V lookup: CDR1 MDHEN, CDR2 SYDVKM. In DNA form, the CDR3 reads TGTGCCAGCAGACTATCGGACAGGTCCCGGGCGGGCTACACCTTC. Protein: CASRLSDRSRAGYTF.

The rearrangement links TRBV4-2 to TRBJ2-7; tentative D call: TRBD1 (6 bases). The CDR3 runs 15 residues. Per germline, CDR1 LGHNA and CDR2 YNFKEQ. Trimming removed 0 bases from V and 4 bases from J, with 13 bases in between. The CDR3 DNA reads TGTGCCAGCAGCCAAGAAGGTGGGCAGGGGTACGAGCAGTACTTC. It translates to CASSQEGGQGYEQYF.

The chain links TRBV4-1 to TRBJ2-2; TRBD2 agrees at 9 bases. The CDR3 spans 14 residues. Looked up from germline, CDR1 is MGHRA and CDR2 is YSYEKL. V dropped 4 bases and J dropped 7; count of bases not matched to a gene: 4. The CDR3 DNA follows: TGCGCCAGCAGCCTAGGACTAGCGAACGGGGAGCTGTTTTTT. Its translation is CASSLGLANGELFF.

This chain joins TRBV9 and TRBJ1-2, with 7 bases aligning to TRBD1. CDR1 and CDR2 (germline): SGDLS, YYNGEE. This CDR3 region has 14 residues. V dropped 7 bases and J dropped 5; count of bases not matched to a gene: 11. CDR3 sequence reads: CASGGGAGGYGYTF. The CDR3 coding sequence is TGTGCCAGCGGCGGGGGGGCAGGGGGATATGGCTACACCTTC.

This clone came up a few times. The chain has TRBV18 and TRBJ1-1; the D is unclear. The CDR3 totals 13 residues. The V end was cut by 3 bases, the J end by 1 base, with 6 bases between. The germline gives CDR1 KGHSH, CDR2 LQKENI. The CDR3 region has the DNA TGTGCCAGCTCACCGAACAAGAACACTGAAGCTTTCTTT. This encodes CASSPNKNTEAFF.

This chain connects TRBV6-5 to TRBJ2-2; D uncertain. Germline assignment: CDR1 MNHEY and CDR2 SVGAGI. V dropped 3 bases and J dropped 6 bases, with 8 bases sitting between them. This CDR3 has 13 amino acids. CDR3 sequence: CASSYGLAGELFF. In DNA form, the CDR3 reads TGTGCCAGCAGTTATGGTCTAGCCGGGGAGCTGTTTTTT.

The chain recombines TRBV6-5 with TRBJ1-2; perhaps TRBD1 as D (6 bases). This CDR3 is 13 amino acids long. The germline V gene has CDR1 MNHEY and CDR2 SVGAGI. Trimming removed 5 bases at V and 5 bases at J, with 12 bases between. This CDR3 is CASSDQGQYGYTF. For the CDR3, the DNA is TGTGCCAGCAGTGATCAGGGGCAATATGGCTACACCTTC.

This clone was observed a handful of times. V gene TRBV4-2 combines with J gene TRBJ1-2; no definite D call. Germline V gives CDR1 LGHNA, CDR2 YNFKEQ. The CDR3 has 14 amino acids. Trimming stripped 2 bases from V and 4 bases from J, with 11 bases between. The CDR3 protein is CASSQMRRGYGYTF. Here the CDR3 DNA reads TGTGCCAGCAGCCAAATGCGACGGGGCTATGGCTACACCTTC.

The V and J genes are TRBV11-2 and TRBJ1-6; tentatively, D is TRBD1 (5 bases). This CDR3 region has 14 residues. Germline assignment: CDR1 SGHAT and CDR2 FQNNGV. V was clipped by 5 bases and J by 10 bases, with 15 bases between them. DNA of the CDR3: TGTGCCAGCAGCCCCAGGGATAGGGGATCACCCCTCCACTTT. It encodes CASSPRDRGSPLHF.

This chain connects TRBV27 to TRBJ1-1; no definite D call. Germline V lookup: CDR1 MNHEY, CDR2 SMNVEV (reference sequence). The CDR3 totals 13 residues. V was pared by 4 bases and J by 2 bases, with 8 bases between. The chain's CDR3 is CASSSRLNTEAFF. The CDR3 DNA is TGTGCCAGCAGTTCCCGACTTAACACTGAAGCTTTCTTT.

The chain employs TRBV5-1 and TRBJ2-2; D unclear. V lost 2 bases and J lost 6, with 5 bases in between. The CDR3 has 12 amino acids. Germline CDR1 is SGHRS and CDR2 is YFSETQ. The chain's CDR3 is CASSLPAGELFF. CDR3 coding DNA: TGCGCCAGCAGCTTACCGGCCGGGGAGCTGTTTTTT.

The sample holds a few counts of this clone. The J gene is TRBJ1-2, the V gene TRBV28; 9 bases agree with TRBD1. The CDR3 consists of 14 residues. Germline values: CDR1 MDHEN, CDR2 SYDVKM. Trimming took 5 bases from V and 8 from J; bases not matched to a gene: 9. CDR3 loop: CASSRQGVVRGYTF. The CDR3 nucleotides read TGTGCCAGCAGTCGACAGGGGGTGGTGCGAGGCTACACCTTC.

This clone was seen only a few times. The chain joins TRBV6-4 to TRBJ2-1; D is possibly TRBD2 (5 bases). CDR1 and CDR2 from the germline V gene are MRHNA and SNTAGT. This CDR3 is built from 14 residues. Trimming shortened V by 0 bases and J by 10 bases, and 13 bases separated the two germline ends. For the CDR3, the DNA is TGTGCCAGCAGTGACTCCTCCGGGGTTCAGGAGCAGTTCTTC. Translated: CASSDSSGVQEQFF.

About this clone: A junction boundary mismatches the germline segment, possibly from a read error. The V gene is TRBV29-1, the J gene TRBJ2-7, with TRBD1 identical over 8 bases. This CDR3 is built from 16 residues. Germline V gives CDR1 SQVTM, CDR2 ANQGSEA. The CDR3 DNA reads as TGCAGCGTTCAAGACCCTCCGGGACAGGCTTCCTACGAGCAGTACTTC. This sequence encodes CSVQDPPGQASYEQYF.

This chain joins TRBV21-1 and TRBJ2-1; the D call TRBD1 from the table was never checked on the DNA. TRBV21-1 is labeled a pseudogene. The CDR3 sequence is 18 residues long. CDR3 in amino acids: CASSKGGQGATTYNEQFF. As DNA, the CDR3 is TGTGCCAGCAGCAAAGGAGGGCAGGGGGCCACGACCTACAATGAGCAGTTCTTC.

The CDR3 DNA reads as TGCGCCAGCAGCTTCCAAGGAGCGGGAGTGGGGGGGGGTGAGCAGTTCTTC. It encodes CASSFQGAGVGGGEQFF. This chain uses TRBV5-1 with TRBJ2-1; 8 bases fit TRBD2. V lost 2 bases, J lost 9 bases, and 16 bases stayed unmatched. Germline V gene lookup returns CDR1 SGHRS and CDR2 YFSETQ. The length of the CDR3 is 17 residues.

This sequence joins TRBV5-1 and TRBJ1-4, with 8 bases lining up with TRBD1. Per germline, CDR1 SGHRS and CDR2 YFSETQ. With V trimmed by 4 bases and J by 4 bases, 6 bases remained unmatched. The length of the CDR3 is 15 residues. As DNA, the CDR3 is TGCGCCAGCAGCGGTGGGACAGGAGGTAATGAAAAACTGTTTTTT. It codes for CASSGGTGGNEKLFF.

V and J are TRBV15 and TRBJ2-3, with D perhaps TRBD2 (6 bases). The CDR3 runs 16 residues. Per the germline V gene, CDR1 is LNHNV and CDR2 is YYDKDF (reference sequence). Trimming removed 7 bases at V and 3 bases at J, with 20 bases between. CDR3 sequence (DNA): TGTGCCACCACCCCGGTTAGGAGCGGAGGGACAGATACGCAGTATTTT. It translates to CATTPVRSGGTDTQYF.

This clone was recorded only once. The chain links TRBV2 to TRBJ1-1; D might be TRBD1 (6 bases). The V and J ends lost 3 bases and 1 base respectively, with 6 bases between them. The CDR3 contains 13 residues. The germline V gene has CDR1 SNHLY and CDR2 FYNNEI. CDR3 amino acids: CASSDRGNTEAFF. CDR3 nucleotide sequence: TGTGCCAGCAGTGACAGGGGGAACACTGAAGCTTTCTTT.

V usage is TRBV4-1 and J usage is TRBJ2-5; 14 bases line up with TRBD2. There are 15 residues in the CDR3. V was pared by 4 bases and J by 5 bases, with 3 bases of the junction left unmatched. Looked up from germline, CDR1 is MGHRA and CDR2 is YSYEKL. The CDR3 DNA reads TGCGCCAGCAGCCTGAGGACTAGCGGGGGGGAGACCCAGTACTTC. The encoded protein is CASSLRTSGGETQYF.

CDR3 residues: CASSLSRRGSPYEQYF. For the CDR3, the DNA is TGTGCCAGCAGCTTGAGCCGTCGTGGGAGCCCCTACGAGCAGTACTTC. The V gene is TRBV13, the J gene TRBJ2-7; possible D gene TRBD2, 5 bases. Trimming stripped 3 bases from V and 2 bases from J, with 17 bases between. Germline V gene lookup returns CDR1 PRHDT and CDR2 FYEKMQ (reference sequence). The CDR3 length is 16 residues.

The chain recombines TRBV10-3 with TRBJ2-3; TRBD2 aligns across 9 bases. After removal of 3 bases from V and 4 bases from J, the junction contained 17 bases not matched to a gene. The V gene's germline CDR1 is ENHRY and CDR2 SYGVKD. The CDR3 runs to 19 residues. The CDR3 DNA reads as TGTGCCATCAGTGAAGGGGCCGGGTCGCGGGAGGGCCGCGCAGATACGCAGTATTTT. Amino acids: CAISEGAGSREGRADTQYF.

This chain links TRBV19 with TRBJ1-2, with D possibly being TRBD1 (5 bases). V was pared by 3 bases and J by 3 bases, with 5 bases between. From germline, CDR1 is LNHDA and CDR2 SQIVND (reference sequence). This CDR3 has 12 residues. CDR3 nucleotide sequence: TGTGCCAGTAGTATCAGGGACTATGGCTACACCTTC. Translating gives CASSIRDYGYTF.